This TCR beta chain was obtained from a study of graft-versus-host responses after intestinal transplantation. Study in general: After anti-thymocyte globulin induction, recipients took tacrolimus and steroids for three to four years. Regarding the study as a whole: HvG clone declines early post-transplant were associated with peak circulating GvH levels.

Germline CDR1 and CDR2: MDHEN and SYDVKM. The V segment lost 6 bases and the J segment 3 bases; nucleotides outside the gene matches: 7. The CDR3 is 16 amino acids. Of note for this clone: Its antigen is unidentified.

Some clones are missing from TCRdb's copy, which holds only in-frame ones; the method was immunoSEQ multiplex PCR. The data hold some 120,000 clones, with more than 85% observed a single time. V gene TRBV28 combines with J gene TRBJ2-7; TRBD2 matches at 14 bases. The source of this sequence is a human donor who was the organ donor for an intestinal transplant. Source: unstimulated CD8+ T cells sorted from spleen or lymph node cells, taken before transplant. In DNA form, the CDR3 reads TGTGCCAGCAGGCCCTTGACTAGCGGGAGGGTCTACGAGCAGTACTTC. Translating it yields CASRPLTSGRVYEQYF. The variable domain in full, completed from reference TRBV28 and TRBJ2-7, reads DVKVTQSSRYLVKRTGEKVFLECVQDMDHENMFWYRQDPGLGLRLIYFSYDVKMKEKGDIPEGYSVSREKKERFSLILESASTNQTSMYLCASRPLTSGRVYEQYFGPGTRLTVT.